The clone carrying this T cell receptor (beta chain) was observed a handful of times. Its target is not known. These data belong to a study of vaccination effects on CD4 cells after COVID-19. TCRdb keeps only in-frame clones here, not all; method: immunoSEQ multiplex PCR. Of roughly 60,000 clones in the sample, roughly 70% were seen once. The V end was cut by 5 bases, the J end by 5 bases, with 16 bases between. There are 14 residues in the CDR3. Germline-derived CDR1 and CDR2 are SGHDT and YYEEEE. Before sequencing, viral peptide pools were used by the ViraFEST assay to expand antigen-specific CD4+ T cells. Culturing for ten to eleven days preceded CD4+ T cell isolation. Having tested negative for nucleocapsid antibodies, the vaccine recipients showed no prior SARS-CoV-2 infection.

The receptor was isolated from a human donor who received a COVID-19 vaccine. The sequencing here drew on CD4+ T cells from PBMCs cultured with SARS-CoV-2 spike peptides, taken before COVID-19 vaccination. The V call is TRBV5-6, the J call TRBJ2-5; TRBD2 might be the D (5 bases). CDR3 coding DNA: TGTGCCAGCAGGGGCCGTGGCAGAGGGGAGACCCAGTACTTC. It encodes CASRGRGRGETQYF.